Listed here is a single T cell receptor (beta chain). No antigen is known for it. Germline V gene sequence: CDR1 SGHTA, CDR2 FQGNSA. This CDR3 has 18 amino acids. The V and J ends lost 2 bases and 2 bases, in that order; junction bases with no gene match: 13. The sample comes from a study of post-analysis software for immune sequencing data. Study summary: Several disease courses (relapsing-remitting, secondary progressive and progressive-relapsing) of multiple sclerosis were included.

Unique molecular identifiers tagged the TCR beta cDNA libraries. T cells, roughly 0.85 to 10 million of them, yielded roughly 0.5 million cDNA molecules. TCRdb independently ran MiXCR on the PCR reads; one entry per CDR3 protein. The sample holds roughly 870,000 distinct CDR3 sequences, roughly half seen once. Notes on the study in general: Five or six TRBV segments, TRBV5-6, TRBV5-1 and TRBV20-1 among them, were found more frequent in patients than controls. Under F measure analysis, samples from one preparation batch co-clustered strongly. For normalized Chao1 diversity, multiple sclerosis patients scored significantly lower than controls did.

This TCR was recovered from a girl aged 10 to 17 with multiple sclerosis. Sample: blood. The chain uses TRBV7-2 and TRBJ1-2; 8 bases fit TRBD1. For the CDR3, the DNA is TGTGCCAGCAGCTTAAACAGGGGGGCCCGCTGGGGAAACTATGGCTACACCTTC. Amino acids: CASSLNRGARWGNYGYTF.